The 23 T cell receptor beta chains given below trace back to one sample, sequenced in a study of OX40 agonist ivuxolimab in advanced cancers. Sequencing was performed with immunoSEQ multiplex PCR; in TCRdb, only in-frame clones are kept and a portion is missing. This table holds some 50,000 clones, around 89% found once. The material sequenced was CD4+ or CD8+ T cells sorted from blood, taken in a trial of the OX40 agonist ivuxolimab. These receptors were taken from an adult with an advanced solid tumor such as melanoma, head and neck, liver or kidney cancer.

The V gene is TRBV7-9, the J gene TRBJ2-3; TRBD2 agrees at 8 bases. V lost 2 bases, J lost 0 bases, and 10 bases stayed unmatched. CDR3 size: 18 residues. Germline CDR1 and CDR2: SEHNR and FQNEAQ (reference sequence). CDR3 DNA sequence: TGTGCCAGCAGCTTAATCTTTGGGGCTAGCGGGAGCACAGATACGCAGTATTTT. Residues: CASSLIFGASGSTDTQYF.

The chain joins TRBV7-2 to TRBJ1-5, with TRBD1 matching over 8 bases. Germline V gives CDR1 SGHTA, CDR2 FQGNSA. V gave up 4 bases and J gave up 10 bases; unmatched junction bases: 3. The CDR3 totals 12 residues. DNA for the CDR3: TGTGCCAGCAGCTCGACAGGGGAACCCCAGCATTTT. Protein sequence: CASSSTGEPQHF. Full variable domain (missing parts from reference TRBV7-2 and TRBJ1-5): GAGVSQSPSNKVTEKGKDVELRCDPISGHTALYWYRQSLGQGLEFLIYFQGNSAPDKSGLPSDRFSAERTGGSVSTLTIQRTQQEDSAVYLCASSSTGEPQHFGDGTRLSIL.

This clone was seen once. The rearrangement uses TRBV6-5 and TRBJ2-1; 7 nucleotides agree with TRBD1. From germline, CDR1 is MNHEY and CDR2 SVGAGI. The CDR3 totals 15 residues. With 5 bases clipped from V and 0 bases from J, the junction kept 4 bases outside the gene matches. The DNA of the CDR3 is TGTGCCAGCAGTCCGGACAGGAGCTCCTACAATGAGCAGTTCTTC. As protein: CASSPDRSSYNEQFF.

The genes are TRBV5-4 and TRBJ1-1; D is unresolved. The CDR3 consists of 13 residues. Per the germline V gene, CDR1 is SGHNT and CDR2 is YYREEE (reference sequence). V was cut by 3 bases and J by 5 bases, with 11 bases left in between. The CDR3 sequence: CASSWAALTEAFF. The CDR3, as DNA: TGTGCCAGCAGCTGGGCGGCGTTAACTGAAGCTTTCTTT.

CDR3 in amino acids: CASSQSGVSSYNEQFF. CDR3 bases: TGCGCCAGCAGCCAAAGTGGCGTCAGCTCCTACAATGAGCAGTTCTTC. V is TRBV4-1 and J is TRBJ2-1, with D unclear. V lost 2 bases, J lost 0 bases, and 11 bases lay in between. The germline V gene encodes CDR1 MGHRA and CDR2 YSYEKL. The CDR3 contains 16 residues.

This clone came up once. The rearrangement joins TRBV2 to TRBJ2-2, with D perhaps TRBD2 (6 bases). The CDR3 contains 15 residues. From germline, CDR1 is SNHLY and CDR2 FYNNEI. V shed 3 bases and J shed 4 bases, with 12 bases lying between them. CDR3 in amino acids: CASSDPLATTGELFF. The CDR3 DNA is TGTGCCAGCAGTGACCCCCTAGCGACCACCGGGGAGCTGTTTTTT.

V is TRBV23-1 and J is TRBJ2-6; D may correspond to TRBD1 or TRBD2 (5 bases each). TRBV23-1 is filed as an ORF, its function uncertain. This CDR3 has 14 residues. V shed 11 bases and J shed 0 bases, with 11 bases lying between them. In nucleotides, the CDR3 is TGCGCCTGCGAGGGGCCCTCTGGGGCCAACGTCCTGACTTTC. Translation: CACEGPSGANVLTF.

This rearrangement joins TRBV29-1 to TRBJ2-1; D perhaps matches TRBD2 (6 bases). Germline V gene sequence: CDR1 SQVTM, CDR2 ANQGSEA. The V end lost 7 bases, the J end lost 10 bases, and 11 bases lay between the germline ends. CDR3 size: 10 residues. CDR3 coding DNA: TGCAGCGGGAGCGGGTCGGAGCAGTTCTTC. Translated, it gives CSGSGSEQFF.

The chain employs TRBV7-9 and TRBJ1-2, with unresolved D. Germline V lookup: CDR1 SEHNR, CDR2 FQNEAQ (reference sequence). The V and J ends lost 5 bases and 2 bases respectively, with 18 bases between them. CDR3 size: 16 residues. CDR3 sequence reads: CASSRPAIAQNYGYTF. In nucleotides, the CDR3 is TGTGCCAGCAGCCGACCCGCCATCGCCCAAAACTATGGCTACACCTTC.

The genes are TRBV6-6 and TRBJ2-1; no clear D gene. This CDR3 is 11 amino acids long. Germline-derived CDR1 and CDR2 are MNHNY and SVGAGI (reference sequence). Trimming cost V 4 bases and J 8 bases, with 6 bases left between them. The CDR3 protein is CASSLDYEQFF. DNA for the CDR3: TGTGCCAGCAGTTTAGACTATGAGCAGTTCTTC.

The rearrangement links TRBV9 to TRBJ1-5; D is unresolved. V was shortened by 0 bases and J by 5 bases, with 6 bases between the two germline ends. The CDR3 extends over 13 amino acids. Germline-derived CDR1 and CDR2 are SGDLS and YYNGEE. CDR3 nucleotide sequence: TGTGCCAGCAGCGTAGCTTGGGATCAGCCCCAGCATTTT. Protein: CASSVAWDQPQHF.

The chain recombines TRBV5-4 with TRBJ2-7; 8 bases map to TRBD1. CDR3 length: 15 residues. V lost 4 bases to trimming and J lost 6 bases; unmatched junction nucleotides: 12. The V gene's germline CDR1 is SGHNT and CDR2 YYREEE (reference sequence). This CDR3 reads CASSQWTGPPGEQYF. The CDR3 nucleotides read TGTGCCAGCAGCCAGTGGACAGGGCCTCCTGGCGAGCAGTACTTC.

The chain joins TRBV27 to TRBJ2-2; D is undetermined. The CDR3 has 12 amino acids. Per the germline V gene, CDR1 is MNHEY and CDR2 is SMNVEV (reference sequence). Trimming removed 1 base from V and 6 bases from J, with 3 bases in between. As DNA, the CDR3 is TGTGCCAGCAGTTTATTATCCGGGGAGCTGTTTTTT. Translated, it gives CASSLLSGELFF.

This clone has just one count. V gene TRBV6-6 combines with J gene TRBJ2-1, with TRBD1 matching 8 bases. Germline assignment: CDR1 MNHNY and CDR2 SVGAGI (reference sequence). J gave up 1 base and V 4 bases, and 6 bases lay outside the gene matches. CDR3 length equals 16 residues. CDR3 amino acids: CASSSGTGFSYNEQFF. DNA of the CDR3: TGTGCCAGCAGTTCCGGGACAGGCTTTTCCTACAATGAGCAGTTCTTC.

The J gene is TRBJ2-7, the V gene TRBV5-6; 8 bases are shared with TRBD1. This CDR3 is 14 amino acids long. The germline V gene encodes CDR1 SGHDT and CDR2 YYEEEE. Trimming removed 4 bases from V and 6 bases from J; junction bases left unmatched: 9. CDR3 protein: CASSETGVSREQYF. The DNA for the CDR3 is TGTGCCAGCAGCGAGACAGGGGTTTCGCGCGAGCAGTACTTC.

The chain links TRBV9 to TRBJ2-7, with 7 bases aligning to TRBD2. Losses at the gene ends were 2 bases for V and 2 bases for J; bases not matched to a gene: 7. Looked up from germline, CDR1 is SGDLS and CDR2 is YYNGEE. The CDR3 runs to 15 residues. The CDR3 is CASSVGLADPYEQYF. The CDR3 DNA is TGTGCCAGCAGCGTGGGTCTAGCGGACCCCTACGAGCAGTACTTC. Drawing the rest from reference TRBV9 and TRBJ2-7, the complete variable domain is DSGVTQTPKHLITATGQRVTLRCSPRSGDLSVYWYQQSLDQGLQFLIQYYNGEERAKGNILERFSAQQFPDLHSELNLSSLELGDSALYFCASSVGLADPYEQYFGPGTRLTVT.

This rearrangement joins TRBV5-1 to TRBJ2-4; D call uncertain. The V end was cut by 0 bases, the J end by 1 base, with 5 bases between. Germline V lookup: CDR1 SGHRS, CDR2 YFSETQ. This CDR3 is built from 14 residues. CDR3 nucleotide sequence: TGCGCCAGCAGCTTGGATAGGGCCAAAAACATTCAGTACTTC. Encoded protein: CASSLDRAKNIQYF. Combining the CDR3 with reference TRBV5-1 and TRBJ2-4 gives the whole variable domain KAGVTQTPRYLIKTRGQQVTLSCSPISGHRSVSWYQQTPGQGLQFLFEYFSETQRNKGNFPGRFSGRQFSNSRSEMNVSTLELGDSALYLCASSLDRAKNIQYFGAGTRLSVL.

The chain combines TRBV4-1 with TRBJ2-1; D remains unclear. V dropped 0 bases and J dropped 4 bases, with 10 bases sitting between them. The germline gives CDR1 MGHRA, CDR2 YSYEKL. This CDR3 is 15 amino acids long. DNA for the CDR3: TGCGCCAGCAGCCAAGACCGACCCTCTTACAATGAGCAGTTCTTC. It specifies CASSQDRPSYNEQFF.

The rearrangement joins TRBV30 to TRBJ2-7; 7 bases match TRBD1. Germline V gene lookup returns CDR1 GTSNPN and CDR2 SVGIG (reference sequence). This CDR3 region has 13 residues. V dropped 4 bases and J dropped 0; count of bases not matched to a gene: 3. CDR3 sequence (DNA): TGTGCCTGGATGGACAGGAACTCCTACGAGCAGTACTTC. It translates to CAWMDRNSYEQYF.

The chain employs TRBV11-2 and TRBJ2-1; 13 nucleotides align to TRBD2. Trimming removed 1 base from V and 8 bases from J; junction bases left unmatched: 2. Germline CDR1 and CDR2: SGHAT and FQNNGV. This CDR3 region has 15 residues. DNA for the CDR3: TGTGCCAGCAGCTTAGGGACTAGCGGGGGCGATGAGCAGTTCTTC. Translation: CASSLGTSGGDEQFF.

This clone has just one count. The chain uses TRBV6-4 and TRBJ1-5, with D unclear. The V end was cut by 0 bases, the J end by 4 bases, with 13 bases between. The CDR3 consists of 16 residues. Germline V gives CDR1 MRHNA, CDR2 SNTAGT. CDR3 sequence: CASSDSIVTKNQPQHF. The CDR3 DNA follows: TGTGCCAGCAGTGACTCGATCGTAACCAAAAATCAGCCCCAGCATTTT.

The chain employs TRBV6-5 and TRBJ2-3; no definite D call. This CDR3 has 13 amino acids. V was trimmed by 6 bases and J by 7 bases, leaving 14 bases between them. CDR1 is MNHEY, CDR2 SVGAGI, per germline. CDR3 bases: TGTGCCAGCAGCGCAACACCGTCGCATACGCAGTATTTT. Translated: CASSATPSHTQYF.

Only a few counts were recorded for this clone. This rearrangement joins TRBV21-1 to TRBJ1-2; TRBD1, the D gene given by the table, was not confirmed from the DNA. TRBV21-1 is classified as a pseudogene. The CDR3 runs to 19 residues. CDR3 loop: CASSKAGYRGPLLNYGYTF. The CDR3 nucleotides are TGTGCCAGCAGCAAAGCCGGGTACAGGGGCCCGCTTCTTAACTATGGCTACACCTTC.